These 6 T cell receptor beta chains came from one sample sequenced in a study of CD8+CD57+ T cells in acquired aplastic anemia. CDR3 and TCR beta VDJ profiling relied on genomic DNA as the template. Each CDR3 protein is one row after TCRdb ran MiXCR on the reads. The repertoire includes about 40,000 distinct CDR3 sequences, approximately 63% of them detected once, and 59% sits in the top ten. Those patients picked for sequencing had displayed CD8+CD57+ cell expansion on flow cytometry. The sequencing input was sorted CD4+, CD8+, or CD8+CD57+ T cells (not recorded which) from PBMCs. The receptors derive from a human donor with aplastic anemia.

The rearrangement uses TRBV29-1 and TRBJ2-7, with 7 bases matching TRBD1. The CDR3 covers 14 residues. V gave up 4 bases and J gave up 6 bases; unmatched junction bases: 12. CDR1 is SQVTM and CDR2 is ANQGSEA in the germline V gene. CDR3 sequence reads: CSVAHGTAWREQYF. In nucleotides, the CDR3 is TGCAGCGTTGCCCACGGGACAGCCTGGCGCGAGCAGTACTTC.

The rearrangement joins TRBV15 to TRBJ2-7, with 8 positions matching TRBD1. The CDR3 spans 15 residues. The germline CDR1 and CDR2 sequences are LNHNV and YYDKDF (reference sequence). The V segment lost 4 bases and the J segment 1 base; nucleotides outside the gene matches: 6. Here the CDR3 reads CATSTGTGGSYEQYF. DNA of the CDR3: TGTGCCACCAGCACCGGGACAGGAGGGTCCTACGAGCAGTACTTC.

Ten or more counts support this clonotype. This chain links TRBV20-1 with TRBJ1-2; possibly TRBD1 for D (5 bases). From germline, CDR1 is DFQATT and CDR2 SNEGSKA (reference sequence). V shed 1 base and J shed 5 bases, with 14 bases lying between them. CDR3 length: 14 amino acids. The CDR3 sequence is CSARGLRASYGYTF. CDR3 DNA sequence: TGCAGTGCTAGAGGGCTCAGGGCTAGTTATGGCTACACCTTC.

This clonotype has a single count. CDR3 in amino acids: CASRYDSGDRREQYF. The CDR3 nucleotides read TGTGCCAGTAGATATGACAGCGGCGATAGGCGAGAGCAGTACTTC. The gene calls are TRBV7-9 and TRBJ2-7, with D perhaps given as TRBD1 or TRBD2 (5 bases each). This CDR3 is 15 amino acids long. CDR1 and CDR2 (germline): SEHNR, FQNEAQ (reference sequence). Trimming removed 9 bases from V and 7 bases from J, with 25 bases in between.

The chain joins TRBV7-2 to TRBJ2-6; no clear D. The CDR3 has 14 amino acids. Looked up from germline, CDR1 is SGHTA and CDR2 is FQGNSA. The V and J ends lost 2 bases and 4 bases respectively, with 6 bases between them. The CDR3 bases are TGTGCCAGCAGCTTATTTGCCGGGGCCAACGTCCTGACTTTC. This translates into CASSLFAGANVLTF.

Concerning this clonotype itself: A much larger clone lies one base from this, so it may be a read error. The chain is built from TRBV5-4 and TRBJ2-5; 10 bases align to TRBD2. CDR3 size: 16 residues. V gave up 4 bases and J gave up 3 bases; unmatched junction bases: 9. Germline CDR1 reads SGHNT; CDR2 reads YYREEE (reference sequence). The CDR3 sequence: CASSDPGLARKETQYF. The CDR3 nucleotides read TGTGCCAGCAGCGACCCGGGACTAGCGAGGAAAGAGACCCAGTACTTC.